A selection of T cell receptor beta chains follows, all from one sample in a study of vaccination and CD4 T cells after COVID-19. These TCRs are of unknown antigen specificity. Each CDR3 protein gets one entry after TCRdb re-called the PCR reads with MiXCR. In the table there are just over 15,000 distinct CDR3 sequences, 65% to 80% of which are singletons. The sequenced sample was CD4+ T cells from blood, cultured in vitro. The receptors were gathered from a human donor who had recovered from COVID-19. The CDR3 runs from the conserved cysteine through the conserved F or W. D genes are given only for firm matches. Only some rows state a clone size, as once, few, many or a class for expanded clones.

j_call v_call d_call clone_size cdr3_nt cdr3_aa
TRBJ1-2 TRBV6-2/TRBV6-3 TRBD1 - TGTGCCAGCAGTTACCCTGGACAGGGATCCGGTGGCTACACCTTC CASSYPGQGSGGYTF
TRBJ2-6 TRBV25-1 - - TGTGCCAGCAGCCCTACAGGGCCTGGGGCCAACGTCCTGACTTTC CASSPTGPGANVLTF
TRBJ1-5 TRBV10-1 TRBD1 - TGCGCCACCGAGGCAGGGGGAATTAATCAGCCCCAGCATTTT CATEAGGINQPQHF
TRBJ1-2 TRBV30 - - TGTGCCTGGAGCGCCGAGTTGTTCTATGGCTACACCTTC CAWSAELFYGYTF
TRBJ2-7 TRBV6-5 TRBD1 few TGTGCCAGCAGTTACTCGGGCAGGGGGCCCTACGAGCAGTACTTC CASSYSGRGPYEQYF
TRBJ2-7 TRBV29-1 TRBD2 - TGCAGCGTTGAGGGGAGGGCTTCCTACGAGCAGTACTTC CSVEGRASYEQYF
TRBJ2-1 TRBV28 TRBD1 once TGTGCCAGCACCTTCCATGGGACAGAATTCAATGAGCAGTTCTTC CASTFHGTEFNEQFF
TRBJ2-7 TRBV20-1 TRBD2 - TGCAGTGCTAGAGGAGTGGGAGGGACTACCTACGAGCAGTACTTC CSARGVGGTTYEQYF
TRBJ2-2 TRBV6-2/TRBV6-3 TRBD2 - TGTGCCACCCGCAGGACTAGCGGGAATAGCGGGGAGCTGTTTTTT CATRRTSGNSGELFF
TRBJ2-2 TRBV24-1 - - TGTGCCACCAGAAACAGTGGTCTTAACACCGGGGAGCTGTTTTTT CATRNSGLNTGELFF
TRBJ2-3 TRBV10-1 - - TGCGCCAGCAGTGCCCCAGGGGTGGGAGATACGCAGTATTTT CASSAPGVGDTQYF
TRBJ2-5 TRBV6-1 - - TGTGCCAGCACCCGGACAGCCTCCCAAGAGACCCAGTACTTC CASTRTASQETQYF
TRBJ2-7 TRBV6-1 - - TGTGCCAGCAGTCCCCAGAGTATGGGGGAGCAGTACTTC CASSPQSMGEQYF
TRBJ2-5 TRBV15 - - TGTGCCACCAGTCCGACTCCCACCCGAGAGACCCAGTACTTC CATSPTPTRETQYF
TRBJ1-6 TRBV7-2 - - TGTGCCAGCAATTTTCGTGCGGTGGACTCACCCCTCCACTTT CASNFRAVDSPLHF
TRBJ1-2 TRBV2 - - TGTGCCAGCAGTGACGACCCCGGGGGGTCCTATGGCTACACCTTC CASSDDPGGSYGYTF
TRBJ1-1 TRBV18 TRBD1 few TGTGCCAGCTCACCGACAGGGCCCGAAGAAGCTTTCTTT CASSPTGPEEAFF
TRBJ2-1 TRBV7-9 TRBD2 - TGTGCCAGCAGCTTAGTGGGGGAGGGCCATGAGCAGTTCTTC CASSLVGEGHEQFF
TRBJ1-1 TRBV20-1 - once TGCAGTGCTAGAGATGGGCGGGGGAACACTGAAGCTTTCTTT CSARDGRGNTEAFF
TRBJ1-2 TRBV6-1 - - TGTGCCAGCACCTCCGCAGGGGACTATGGCTACACCTTC CASTSAGDYGYTF
TRBJ1-5 TRBV28 - - TGTGCCAGCAACTGGGGGTATCAGCCCCAGCATTTT CASNWGYQPQHF
TRBJ1-6 TRBV27 TRBD1 - TGTGCCAGCAGTGAGTTGGGACAGGGGTTCTCCTATAATTCACCCCTCCACTTT CASSELGQGFSYNSPLHF
TRBJ2-7 TRBV7-9 - - TGTGCCAGCAGCCCAAGGGGTCCCTACGAGCAGTACTTC CASSPRGPYEQYF
TRBJ1-3 TRBV12-3/TRBV12-4 TRBD1 - TGTGCCAGCAGTAGGAGGACAGGGTCGGGAAACACCATATATTTT CASSRRTGSGNTIYF
TRBJ2-1 TRBV6-2/TRBV6-3 - - TGTGCCAGCAGCCCACTCCGGGTGCATGAGCAGTTCTTC CASSPLRVHEQFF
TRBJ2-3 TRBV7-2 - once TGTGCCAGCAGCTTTTTGGGGGCAGATACGCAGTATTTT CASSFLGADTQYF
TRBJ1-2 TRBV7-6 - - TGTGCCAGCAGCCGCCGCGGAACAGCTTCTAACTATGGCTACACCTTC CASSRRGTASNYGYTF
TRBJ1-5 TRBV19 TRBD1 - TGTGCCAGTAGTACGGGACAGGTCATTAGCAATCAGCCCCAGCATTTT CASSTGQVISNQPQHF
TRBJ1-1 TRBV20-1 - - TGCAGTGCTAGAGATCACCGGGGGCGGGTCACTGAAGCTTTCTTT CSARDHRGRVTEAFF
TRBJ1-1 TRBV18 - - TGTGCCAGCTCACCAGGGAACACTGAAGCTTTCTTT CASSPGNTEAFF
TRBJ1-2 TRBV11-2 - - TGTGCCAGCAGCTTAGTTTCAGGGTTAACAGCAAACTATGGCTACACCTTC CASSLVSGLTANYGYTF
TRBJ2-1 TRBV18 TRBD2 once TGTGCCAGCTCACCACCGGGCCGCGGGAGAATTCTACCCCATGAGCAGTTCTTC CASSPPGRGRILPHEQFF
TRBJ1-1 TRBV6-1 - - TGTGCCAGCAGTCTCGCGGACAGAAACACTGAAGCTTTCTTT CASSLADRNTEAFF
TRBJ2-5 TRBV7-9 - few TGTGCCAGCAGCTTGGGAGCTGGGCAAGAGACCCAGTACTTC CASSLGAGQETQYF
TRBJ2-2 TRBV5-4 - - TGTGCCAGCAGCTTGATTTGTGGTGCAGCACCCCGGGAGCTGTTTTTT CASSLICGAAPRELFF
TRBJ1-5 TRBV19 - few TGTGCCAGTAGTACAGCAGGGAGTCAGCCCCAGCATTTT CASSTAGSQPQHF
TRBJ2-1 TRBV20-1 TRBD2 - TGCAGTGCTAGACGAACTAGCGGGAGGGGGAATGAGCAGTTCTTC CSARRTSGRGNEQFF
TRBJ2-7 TRBV19 TRBD1 - TGTGCCAGTAGTATTCGGACAGGGGACTACGAGCAGTACTTC CASSIRTGDYEQYF
TRBJ1-5 TRBV19 - few TGTGCCAGTAGGATTAACAGGGTTCGGAGCAATCAGCCCCAGCATTTT CASRINRVRSNQPQHF
TRBJ2-2 TRBV20-1 - few TGCAGTGCTAAGGTGGTTGGGGAGCTGTTTTTT CSAKVVGELFF
TRBJ1-2 TRBV10-3 - once TGTGCCATCACCGGTGGTTCAGAGTATGGCTACACCTTC CAITGGSEYGYTF
TRBJ1-2 TRBV27 - - TGTGCCAGCAGAGACAGTCTAGCTAACTATGGCTACACCTTC CASRDSLANYGYTF
TRBJ1-1 TRBV20-1 TRBD1 - TGCAGTGCTGGGACAGGGCGGATGAACACTGAAGCTTTCTTT CSAGTGRMNTEAFF
TRBJ2-2 TRBV5-1 - - TGCGCCAGCAGCTTGGTCCGGGGGGCTGTCACCGGGGAGCTGTTTTTT CASSLVRGAVTGELFF
TRBJ1-6 TRBV30 - - TGTGCCTGGAGTGTACAGGGCCTTTCACCCCTCCACTTT CAWSVQGLSPLHF
TRBJ1-2 TRBV20-1 - - TGCGGCTTGGGGACAAGGGTACGCTATGGCTACACCTTC CGLGTRVRYGYTF
TRBJ1-6 TRBV28 - - TGTGCCAGCAGACTGGATGGGGGTAATTCACCCCTCCACTTT CASRLDGGNSPLHF
TRBJ1-5 TRBV6-2/TRBV6-3 TRBD1 few TGTGCCAGCAGCGCAGGGGGGGCGGGCAATCAGCCCCAGCATTTT CASSAGGAGNQPQHF
TRBJ2-7 TRBV27 TRBD2 - TGTGCCAGCAGTACAACTAGCGGGAGGACCTACGAGCAGTACTTC CASSTTSGRTYEQYF
TRBJ1-6 TRBV7-2 - - TGTGCCAGCAGCTTAGCCTTTGGGGTTAATTCACCCCTCCACTTT CASSLAFGVNSPLHF
TRBJ1-5 TRBV6-1 - few TGTGCCAGCAGCCTCGCCGGGCAGGGAGGCAATCAGCCCCAGCATTTT CASSLAGQGGNQPQHF
TRBJ1-1 TRBV15 - - TGTGCCACCAGCAGAGATCTAGTTCTGTCTGAAGCTTTCTTT CATSRDLVLSEAFF
TRBJ2-7 TRBV12-3/TRBV12-4 - - TGTGCCAGCAGTCCCCGGGTGGGCGAGCAGTACTTC CASSPRVGEQYF
TRBJ1-5 TRBV7-2 - - TGTGCCAGCAGCTTAGTTGAGGGGACGGAGCCCCAGCATTTT CASSLVEGTEPQHF